These 18 T cell receptor beta chains were sequenced from one sample in a study of OX40 agonist ivuxolimab in advanced cancers. Clones were sequenced by immunoSEQ multiplex PCR, and TCRdb holds only the in-frame ones, with some missing. Altogether about 52,000 clones are present, around nine tenths being singletons, with the ten largest covering more than 13%. Source: CD4+ or CD8+ T cells sorted from blood, taken in a trial of the OX40 agonist ivuxolimab. The receptors here all came from an adult with an advanced solid tumor such as melanoma, head and neck, liver or kidney cancer.

The chain links TRBV5-1 to TRBJ2-7, with TRBD1 identical over 11 bases. In germline, CDR1 is SGHRS, CDR2 YFSETQ. Trimming removed 4 bases from V and 3 bases from J; junction bases left unmatched: 3. The CDR3 runs to 14 residues. The CDR3 here is CASSAGTGGYEQYF. The CDR3 bases are TGCGCCAGCAGCGCCGGGACAGGGGGCTACGAGCAGTACTTC.

The gene calls are TRBV6-6 and TRBJ2-5; no clear D. The CDR3 loop spans 13 amino acids. The V gene's germline CDR1 is MNHNY and CDR2 SVGAGI (reference sequence). Between the trimmed V and J ends, which lost 4 bases and 5 bases, there was a span of 11 bases. This chain's CDR3 is CASSFYAQETQYF. CDR3 DNA sequence: TGTGCCAGCAGTTTTTACGCGCAGGAGACCCAGTACTTC.

The V gene is TRBV14, the J gene TRBJ2-2; D is perhaps TRBD1 (6 bases). V gave up 3 bases and J gave up 2 bases, with 10 bases separating them. Germline CDR1 and CDR2: SGHDN and FVKESK. This CDR3 is 15 amino acids long. CDR3 residues: CASSHWGHNTGELFF. CDR3 nucleotide sequence: TGTGCCAGCAGCCACTGGGGACACAACACCGGGGAGCTGTTTTTT.

The J gene is TRBJ2-3, the V gene TRBV18, with 8 bases aligning to TRBD1. This CDR3 spans 16 amino acids. The J segment lost 0 bases and the V segment lost 3 bases, leaving 5 bases of the junction unmatched. Germline V gene lookup returns CDR1 KGHSH and CDR2 LQKENI. CDR3: CASSPSDRVSTDTQYF. The DNA for the CDR3 is TGTGCCAGCTCACCTTCGGACAGGGTTAGCACAGATACGCAGTATTTT.

J is TRBJ2-5 and V is TRBV13; either TRBD1 or TRBD2 may fit D (5 bases each). The J call may be in error: the DNA end matches TRBJ2-7 better. Germline V gives CDR1 PRHDT, CDR2 FYEKMQ (reference sequence). There are 14 residues in the CDR3. CDR3 region: CASSLRGPAYEQYF. The CDR3 DNA follows: TGTGCCAGCAGCTTAAGGGGACCAGCCTACGAGCAGTACTTC.

J is TRBJ1-6 and V is TRBV2, with D perhaps matching TRBD1 (5 bases). V lost 7 bases, J lost 6 bases, and 16 bases lay in between. This CDR3 spans 15 amino acids. The germline CDR1 and CDR2 sequences are SNHLY and FYNNEI. CDR3: CASTDRDGRNSPLHF. The CDR3 region has the DNA TGTGCCAGCACCGACCGGGACGGACGTAATTCACCCCTCCACTTT.

V is TRBV7-9 and J is TRBJ1-1; the match to TRBD1 covers 8 bases. Trimming at V came to 6 bases and at J to 3 bases, leaving 15 bases not matched to a gene. Germline CDR1 and CDR2: SEHNR and FQNEAQ (reference sequence). This CDR3 has 17 residues. CDR3 sequence reads: CASRNSGMQGAYTEAFF. The CDR3 DNA reads as TGTGCCAGCAGGAATAGCGGGATGCAGGGGGCTTACACTGAAGCTTTCTTT. Looking up the rest from reference TRBV7-9 and TRBJ1-1 gives the full variable domain: DTGVSQNPRHKITKRGQNVTFRCDPISEHNRLYWYRQTLGQGPEFLTYFQNEAQLEKSRLLSDRFSAERPKGSFSTLEIQRTEQGDSAMYLCASRNSGMQGAYTEAFFGQGTRLTVV.

The chain joins TRBV7-9 to TRBJ2-5, with D hard to call. This CDR3 spans 14 amino acids. In germline, CDR1 is SEHNR, CDR2 FQNEAQ (reference sequence). Trimming took 0 bases from V and 4 from J, leaving 9 bases between them. The DNA of the CDR3 is TGTGCCAGCAGCTTAGCGCTCGTAGGAGAGACCCAGTACTTC. This sequence encodes CASSLALVGETQYF.

The chain joins TRBV5-6 to TRBJ1-5, with a possible D match to TRBD1 (5 bases). This CDR3 has 12 amino acids. Germline CDR1 is SGHDT and CDR2 is YYEEEE. Trimming removed 4 bases at V and 7 bases at J, with 9 bases between. The DNA of the CDR3 is TGTGCCAGCAGCGGGGGGAGGCAGCCCCAGCATTTT. Translated: CASSGGRQPQHF.

The chain links TRBV2 to TRBJ1-2; D gene unclear. V lost 0 bases to trimming and J lost 5 bases, with 7 bases between them. The CDR3 contains 13 residues. Germline CDR1 reads SNHLY; CDR2 reads FYNNEI. CDR3 nucleotide sequence: TGTGCCAGCAGTGAAGCGTCAGGTTATGGCTACACCTTC. Its protein is CASSEASGYGYTF.

V and J are TRBV4-1 and TRBJ1-2; maybe TRBD1 (6 bases). CDR3 length equals 15 residues. The germline V and J ends were trimmed by 3 bases and 7 bases, with 18 bases remaining between them. Germline assignment: CDR1 MGHRA and CDR2 YSYEKL. The DNA for the CDR3 is TGCGCCAGCAGCCACGGGGCGGGGGGGGCGACTGGCTACACCTTC. Translation gives CASSHGAGGATGYTF.

V is TRBV27 and J is TRBJ1-6; 7 positions agree with TRBD1. The CDR3 covers 19 residues. The V gene's germline CDR1 is MNHEY and CDR2 SMNVEV (reference sequence). J was trimmed by 0 bases and V by 4 bases; bases with no gene match: 12. The CDR3 loop reads CASSSMDRTLSSYNSPLHF. The CDR3 nucleotides read TGTGCCAGCAGTTCCATGGACAGGACCTTGAGCTCCTATAATTCACCCCTCCACTTT.

V is TRBV4-1 and J is TRBJ2-7, with 7 bases aligning to TRBD2. V trimming: 1 base; J trimming: 3 bases; junction bases outside the gene matches: 6. Germline values: CDR1 MGHRA, CDR2 YSYEKL. CDR3 length: 15 amino acids. The CDR3, as DNA: TGCGCCAGCAGCCAAGTAATCGGGGGGTACTACGAGCAGTACTTC. Translation gives CASSQVIGGYYEQYF.

This rearrangement joins TRBV7-2 to TRBJ2-5; D is possibly TRBD2 (6 bases). The J call may not be correct, given that the DNA end is closer to TRBJ2-7. Germline CDR1 and CDR2: SGHTA and FQGNSA. This CDR3 has 15 residues. The CDR3 sequence is CASSSLALGLYEQYF. The CDR3 DNA reads TGTGCCAGCAGCTCTCTAGCGCTGGGCCTCTACGAGCAGTACTTC.

The chain links TRBV4-3 to TRBJ1-3, with 7 nucleotides matching TRBD1. V dropped 0 bases and J dropped 6; count of bases not matched to a gene: 2. Germline V CDR1 and CDR2: LGHNA, YSLEER. The CDR3 spans 14 residues. The CDR3: CASSQDRGENTIYF. CDR3 nucleotides: TGCGCCAGCAGCCAAGACAGGGGGGAAAACACCATATATTTT.

The gene calls are TRBV9 and TRBJ1-5, with 8 nucleotides matching TRBD1. The germline V gene has CDR1 SGDLS and CDR2 YYNGEE. With 4 bases clipped from V and 4 bases from J, the junction kept 7 bases outside the gene matches. CDR3 length equals 15 residues. CDR3 DNA: TGTGCCAGCAGCTCCTGGACAGGGACAAATCAGCCCCAGCATTTT. Its protein product is CASSSWTGTNQPQHF.

This sequence joins TRBV7-2 and TRBJ2-5, with 9 positions matching TRBD2. The V segment lost 1 base and the J segment 5 bases; nucleotides outside the gene matches: 11. The CDR3 runs 17 residues. Germline V gene data show CDR1 as SGHTA and CDR2 as FQGNSA. DNA for the CDR3: TGTGCCAGCAGCTTAGAGAGTAGCGGGGGCCCCGGGGAGACCCAGTACTTC. Translating it yields CASSLESSGGPGETQYF.

The chain employs TRBV13 and TRBJ2-3; possible D gene TRBD1, 5 bases. Trimming cost V 4 bases and J 2 bases, with 10 bases left between them. Germline CDR1 and CDR2: PRHDT and FYEKMQ (reference sequence). This CDR3 is built from 14 residues. CDR3 DNA sequence: TGTGCCAGCAGCTACCGACAGTTCACAGATACGCAGTATTTT. This sequence encodes CASSYRQFTDTQYF. The whole variable domain, filled in from reference TRBV13 and TRBJ2-3, reads AAGVIQSPRHLIKEKRETATLKCYPIPRHDTVYWYQQGPGQDPQFLISFYEKMQSDKGSIPDRFSAQQFSDYHSELNMSSLELGDSALYFCASSYRQFTDTQYFGPGTRLTVL.